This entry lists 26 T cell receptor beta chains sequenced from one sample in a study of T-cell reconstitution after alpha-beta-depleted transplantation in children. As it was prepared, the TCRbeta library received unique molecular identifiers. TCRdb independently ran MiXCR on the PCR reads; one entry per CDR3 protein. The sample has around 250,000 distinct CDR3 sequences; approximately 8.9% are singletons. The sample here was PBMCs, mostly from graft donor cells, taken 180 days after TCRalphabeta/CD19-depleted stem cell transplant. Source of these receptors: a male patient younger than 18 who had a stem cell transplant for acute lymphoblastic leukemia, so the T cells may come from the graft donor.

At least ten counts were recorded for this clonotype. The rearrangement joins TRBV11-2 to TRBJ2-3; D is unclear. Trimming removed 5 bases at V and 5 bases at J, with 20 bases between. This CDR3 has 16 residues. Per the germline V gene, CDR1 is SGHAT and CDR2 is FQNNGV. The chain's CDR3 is CASSQTPFSSGDTQYF. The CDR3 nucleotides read TGTGCCAGCAGCCAAACCCCCTTTAGCTCGGGAGATACGCAGTATTTT.

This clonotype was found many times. The CDR3 nucleotides are TGTGCCAGCAGCCTACTTTCTGGACAGTTTAATGAGCAGTTCTTC. Translating gives CASSLLSGQFNEQFF. The chain has TRBV14 and TRBJ2-1; perhaps TRBD1 as D (6 bases). V was pared by 4 bases and J by 7 bases, with 17 bases between. CDR3 size: 15 residues. The germline CDR1 and CDR2 sequences are SGHDN and FVKESK.

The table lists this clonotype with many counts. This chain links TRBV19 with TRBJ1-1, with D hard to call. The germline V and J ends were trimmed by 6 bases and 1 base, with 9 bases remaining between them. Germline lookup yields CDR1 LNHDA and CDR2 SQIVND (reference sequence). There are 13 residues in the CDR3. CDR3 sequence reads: CASSPVWNTEAFF. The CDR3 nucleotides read TGTGCCAGTAGCCCGGTGTGGAACACTGAAGCTTTCTTT.

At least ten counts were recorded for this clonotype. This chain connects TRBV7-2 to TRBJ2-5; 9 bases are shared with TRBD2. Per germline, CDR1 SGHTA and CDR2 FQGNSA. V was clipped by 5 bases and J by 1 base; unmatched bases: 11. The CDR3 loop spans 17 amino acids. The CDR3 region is CASSQARLAGSQETQYF. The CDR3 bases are TGTGCCAGCAGCCAAGCGCGGCTAGCGGGGAGCCAAGAGACCCAGTACTTC.

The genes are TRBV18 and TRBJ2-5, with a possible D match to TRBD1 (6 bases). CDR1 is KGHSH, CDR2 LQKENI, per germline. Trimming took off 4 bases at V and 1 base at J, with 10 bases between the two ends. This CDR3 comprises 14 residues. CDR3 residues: CASSLVDSQETQYF. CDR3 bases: TGTGCCAGCTCACTAGTGGACAGCCAAGAGACCCAGTACTTC.

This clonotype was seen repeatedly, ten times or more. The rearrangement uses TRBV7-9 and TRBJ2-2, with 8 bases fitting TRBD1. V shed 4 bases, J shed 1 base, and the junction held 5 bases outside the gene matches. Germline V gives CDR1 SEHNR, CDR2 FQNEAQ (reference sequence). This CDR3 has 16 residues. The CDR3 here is CASSSRQGLNTGELFF. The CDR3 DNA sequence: TGTGCCAGCAGCTCCCGACAGGGGTTGAACACCGGGGAGCTGTTTTTT.

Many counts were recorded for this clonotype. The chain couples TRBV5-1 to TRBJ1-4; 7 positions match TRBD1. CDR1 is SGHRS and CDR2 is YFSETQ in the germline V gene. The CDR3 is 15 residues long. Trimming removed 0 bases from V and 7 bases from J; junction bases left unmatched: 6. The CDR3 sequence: CASSLAGGFGEKLFF. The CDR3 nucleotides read TGCGCCAGCAGCTTGGCAGGGGGATTCGGTGAAAAACTGTTTTTT.

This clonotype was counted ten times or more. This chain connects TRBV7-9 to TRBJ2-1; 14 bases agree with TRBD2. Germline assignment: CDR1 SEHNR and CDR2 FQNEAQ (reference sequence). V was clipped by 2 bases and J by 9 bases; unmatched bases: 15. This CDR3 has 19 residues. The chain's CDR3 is CASSLKRLAGGPVTPEQFF. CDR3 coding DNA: TGTGCCAGCAGCTTAAAGAGACTAGCGGGAGGGCCGGTCACACCTGAGCAGTTCTTC.

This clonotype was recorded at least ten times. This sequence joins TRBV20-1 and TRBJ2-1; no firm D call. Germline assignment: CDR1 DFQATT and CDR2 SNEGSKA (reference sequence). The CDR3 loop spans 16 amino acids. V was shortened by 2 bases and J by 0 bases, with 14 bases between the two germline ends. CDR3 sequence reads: CSARSLSWSSYNEQFF. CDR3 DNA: TGCAGTGCTAGAAGCTTGTCCTGGAGCTCCTACAATGAGCAGTTCTTC.

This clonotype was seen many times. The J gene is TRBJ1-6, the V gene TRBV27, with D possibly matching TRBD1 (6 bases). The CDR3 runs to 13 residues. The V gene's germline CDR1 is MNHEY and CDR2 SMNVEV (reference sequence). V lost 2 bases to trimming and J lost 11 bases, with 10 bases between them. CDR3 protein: CASSLSGQPPLHF. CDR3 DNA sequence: TGTGCCAGCAGTTTAAGCGGACAGCCACCCCTCCACTTT.

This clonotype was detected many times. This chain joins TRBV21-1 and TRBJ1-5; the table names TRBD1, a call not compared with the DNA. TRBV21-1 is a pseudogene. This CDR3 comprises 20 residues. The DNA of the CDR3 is TGTGCCAGCAGCAAAGATGATGAAATAGGAGACAGGGAAGGCAATCAGCCCCAGCATTTT. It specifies CASSKDDEIGDREGNQPQHF.

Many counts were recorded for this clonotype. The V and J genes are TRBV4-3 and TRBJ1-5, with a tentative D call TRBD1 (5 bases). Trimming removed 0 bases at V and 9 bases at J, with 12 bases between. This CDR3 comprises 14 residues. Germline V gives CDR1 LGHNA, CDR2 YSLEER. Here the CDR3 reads CASSQERGGRPQHF. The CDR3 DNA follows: TGCGCCAGCAGCCAAGAAAGGGGAGGGCGGCCCCAGCATTTT.

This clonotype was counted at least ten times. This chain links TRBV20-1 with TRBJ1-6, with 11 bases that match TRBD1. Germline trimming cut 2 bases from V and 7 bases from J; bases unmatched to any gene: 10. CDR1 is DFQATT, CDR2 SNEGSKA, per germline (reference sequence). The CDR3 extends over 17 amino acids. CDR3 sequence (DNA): TGCAGTGCTAGACCCTCGGACAGGGGGCCGGGGAATTCACCCCTCCACTTT. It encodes CSARPSDRGPGNSPLHF.

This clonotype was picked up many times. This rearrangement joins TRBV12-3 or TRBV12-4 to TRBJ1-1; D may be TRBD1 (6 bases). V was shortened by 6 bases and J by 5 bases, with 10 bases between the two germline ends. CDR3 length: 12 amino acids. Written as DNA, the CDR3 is TGTGCCAGCAGAGCTGGACAGACTGAAGCTTTCTTT. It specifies CASRAGQTEAFF.

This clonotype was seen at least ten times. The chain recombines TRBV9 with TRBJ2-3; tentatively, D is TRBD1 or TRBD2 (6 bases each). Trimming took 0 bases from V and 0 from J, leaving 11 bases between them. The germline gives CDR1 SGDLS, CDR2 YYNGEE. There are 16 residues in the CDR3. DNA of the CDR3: TGTGCCAGCAGCGTAGCCGGGGGCGGCAGCACAGATACGCAGTATTTT. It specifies CASSVAGGGSTDTQYF.

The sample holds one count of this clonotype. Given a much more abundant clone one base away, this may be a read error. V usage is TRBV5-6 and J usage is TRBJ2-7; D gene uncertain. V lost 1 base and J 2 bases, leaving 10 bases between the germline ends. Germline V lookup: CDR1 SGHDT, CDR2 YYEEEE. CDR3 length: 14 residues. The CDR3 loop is CASSLYRHTYEQYF. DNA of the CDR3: TGTGCCAGCAGCTTGTACCGCCACACCTACGAGCAGTACTTC.

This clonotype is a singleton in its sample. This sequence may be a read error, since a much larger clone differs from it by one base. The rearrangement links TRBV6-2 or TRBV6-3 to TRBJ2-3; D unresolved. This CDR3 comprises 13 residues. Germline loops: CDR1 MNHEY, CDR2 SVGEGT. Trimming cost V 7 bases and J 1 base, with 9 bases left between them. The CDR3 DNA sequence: TGTGCCAGCATTCCCCGATGCACAGATACGCAGTATTTT. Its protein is CASIPRCTDTQYF.

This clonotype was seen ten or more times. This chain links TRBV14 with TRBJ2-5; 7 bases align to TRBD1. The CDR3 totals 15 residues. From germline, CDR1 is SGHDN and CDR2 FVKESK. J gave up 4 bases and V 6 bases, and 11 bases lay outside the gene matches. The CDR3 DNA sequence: TGTGCCAGCAGTCTCAACAGGGGCTTAGGAGAGACCCAGTACTTC. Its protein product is CASSLNRGLGETQYF.

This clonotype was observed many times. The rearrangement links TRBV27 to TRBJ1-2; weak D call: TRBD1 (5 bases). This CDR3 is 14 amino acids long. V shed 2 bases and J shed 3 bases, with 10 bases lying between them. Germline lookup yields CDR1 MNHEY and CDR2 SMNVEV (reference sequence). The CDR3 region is CASSLAPGYYGYTF. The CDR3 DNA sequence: TGTGCCAGCAGTTTAGCTCCAGGGTACTATGGCTACACCTTC.

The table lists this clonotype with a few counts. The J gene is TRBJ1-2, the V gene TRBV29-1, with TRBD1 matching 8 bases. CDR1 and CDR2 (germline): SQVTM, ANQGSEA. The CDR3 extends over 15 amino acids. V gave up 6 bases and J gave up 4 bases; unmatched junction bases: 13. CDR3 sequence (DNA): TGCAGCGTAGCCAGCCCTGACAGGGGACCCTATGGCTACACCTTC. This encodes CSVASPDRGPYGYTF.

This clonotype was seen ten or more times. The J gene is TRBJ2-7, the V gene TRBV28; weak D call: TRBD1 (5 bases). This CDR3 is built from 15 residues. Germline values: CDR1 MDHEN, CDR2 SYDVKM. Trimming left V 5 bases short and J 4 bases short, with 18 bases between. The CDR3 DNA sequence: TGTGCCAGCAGTGCCCCAGGGTGGGCCAATTACGAGCAGTACTTC. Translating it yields CASSAPGWANYEQYF.

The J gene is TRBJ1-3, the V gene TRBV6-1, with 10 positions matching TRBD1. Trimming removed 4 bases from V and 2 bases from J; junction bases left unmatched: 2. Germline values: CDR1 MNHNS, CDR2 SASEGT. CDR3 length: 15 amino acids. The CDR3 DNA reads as TGTGCCAGCAGTGCAGACAGGGGGCCTGGAAACACCATATATTTT. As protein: CASSADRGPGNTIYF.

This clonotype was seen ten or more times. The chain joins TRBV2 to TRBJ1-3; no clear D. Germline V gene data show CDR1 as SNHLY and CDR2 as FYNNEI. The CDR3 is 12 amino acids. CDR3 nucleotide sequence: TGTGCGAGAGGGAGTGCTCCGAACACCATATATTTT. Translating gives CARGSAPNTIYF.

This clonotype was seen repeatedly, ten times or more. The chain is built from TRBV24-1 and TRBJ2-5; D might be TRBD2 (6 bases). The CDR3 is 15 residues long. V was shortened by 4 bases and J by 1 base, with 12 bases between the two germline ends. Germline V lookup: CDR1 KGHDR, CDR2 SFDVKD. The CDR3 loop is CATSDLGTGQETQYF. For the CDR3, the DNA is TGTGCCACCAGTGACCTCGGGACTGGCCAAGAGACCCAGTACTTC.

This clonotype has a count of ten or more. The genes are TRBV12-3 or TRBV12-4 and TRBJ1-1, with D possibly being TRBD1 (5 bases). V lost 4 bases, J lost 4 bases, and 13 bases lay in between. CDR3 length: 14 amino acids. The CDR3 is CASSSGTWGTEAFF. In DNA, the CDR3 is TGTGCCAGCAGTTCCGGGACCTGGGGCACTGAAGCTTTCTTT.

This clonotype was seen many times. The CDR3 region is CASSPSGYSYNEQFF. As DNA, the CDR3 is TGTGCCAGCAGTCCTTCCGGGTACTCCTACAATGAGCAGTTCTTC. V and J are TRBV4-2 and TRBJ2-1; D remains ambiguous. The length of the CDR3 is 15 residues. CDR1 is LGHNA, CDR2 YNFKEQ, per germline. Trimming pared 6 bases from V and 0 bases from J, leaving 12 bases between.